Sequencing of this T cell receptor (beta chain) was carried out in a study of cytomegalovirus exposure and HLA in healthy donors. Study as a whole: The approximately 130 validation repertoires and the roughly 670 first-cohort repertoires shared a platform, a later analysis reported. Whole-study results and caveats: It was reportedly the case that the classifier diagnosed cytomegalovirus status with high specificity and sensitivity. Subsequent analysis found a tendency for first-cohort TCR clusters to co-occur within the 120 or so validation repertoires.

Assay used: immunoSEQ multiplex PCR; TCRdb lists only in-frame clones, some missing. The sample contains over 200,000 clones, about nine tenths of which appear only once. Turning to this clone: Its target is unknown.

The germline V gene has CDR1 MNHEY and CDR2 SMNVEV (reference sequence). V was pared by 6 bases and J by 4 bases, with 12 bases between. The CDR3 contains 14 residues. The sequence derives from a woman under 40 in good health and CMV-seronegative. The chain joins TRBV27 to TRBJ1-4; tentative D call: TRBD1 (6 bases). The sequencing sample was made of PBMCs. This chain's CDR3 is CASRRTAFNEKLFF. The CDR3 DNA is TGTGCCAGCAGGCGGACAGCTTTTAATGAAAAACTGTTTTTT.